The clone carrying this TCR beta chain was counted a few times. Before being chosen for sequencing, patients had shown CD8+CD57+ cell expansion by flow cytometry. Genomic DNA was employed as the template in profiling TCR beta VDJ and CDR3. Via MiXCR, TCRdb re-called the reads, giving one row per CDR3 protein. In the table there are 150,000 to 200,000 distinct CDR3 sequences, around 48% of which are singletons. The sample comes from a study of CD8+CD57+ T cells in acquired aplastic anemia. Per the germline V gene, CDR1 is SGDLS and CDR2 is YYNGEE. CDR3 size: 19 residues. The trim removed 3 bases at V and 4 bases at J, leaving 16 bases unmatched.

The genes are TRBV9 and TRBJ2-2; TRBD1 matches 9 bases. Sequencing used sorted CD4+, CD8+, or CD8+CD57+ T cells (not recorded which) from PBMCs. This receptor was obtained from a human donor with aplastic anemia. CDR3 in amino acids: CASSARPVRDRVATGELFF. The DNA of the CDR3 is TGTGCCAGCAGCGCCCGCCCTGTAAGGGACAGGGTAGCCACCGGGGAGCTGTTTTTT.